The next 28 T cell receptor beta chains were all read from a single sample in a study of CXCR3-negative and CXCR3-positive naive CD8 T cells. Findings and limits, study-wide: Naive cells with CXCR3 showed TRB CDR3s that were more hydrophobic than those in CXCR3-negative naive cells.

In preparing the TRB cDNA libraries, 5' RACE with UMI labels was used. From the 5' RACE reads, TCRdb lists one entry per CDR3 protein and no DNA. Its table records roughly 110,000 distinct CDR3 sequences. No antigen has been identified for these receptors. Sample: naive CXCR3+ CD8+ T cells from blood. Subset given: CD45RO-CCR7+CD27+CD95- naive CD8+ T cells expressing CXCR3 (TNR3+). The receptors come from a human donor in good health. Some clones in this sample may be carry-over from other donors' samples.

V gene TRBV12-3 or TRBV12-4 combines with J gene TRBJ2-7; TCRdb's D gene call, TRBD1, goes unchecked for lack of DNA. CDR3 length: 15 amino acids. CDR3: CASSPYGTEAYEQYF.

This rearrangement joins TRBV6-2 or TRBV6-3 to TRBJ2-3; TCRdb names TRBD2, which stays unverified in the absence of DNA. Looked up from germline, CDR1 is MNHEY and CDR2 is SVGEGT. The CDR3 runs to 16 residues. The CDR3 spells CASSYRAGGPPDTQYF.

The CDR3 protein is CASSRDRRYTDTQYF. The J gene is TRBJ2-3, the V gene TRBV5-6; the TCRdb call, TRBD1, lacks DNA for checking. The CDR3 extends over 15 amino acids. Germline CDR1 and CDR2: SGHDT and YYEEEE. Full variable domain (remainder filled in from reference TRBV5-6 and TRBJ2-3): DAGVTQSPTHLIKTRGQQVTLRCSPKSGHDTVSWYQQALGQGPQFIFQYYEEEERQRGNFPDRFSGHQFPNYSSELNVNALLLGDSALYLCASSRDRRYTDTQYFGPGTRLTVL.

The chain uses TRBV10-1 and TRBJ2-2. The germline CDR1 and CDR2 sequences are WNHNN and SYGVQD (reference sequence). This CDR3 is 12 amino acids long. The CDR3 spells CASRDSLGELFF.

This chain uses TRBV6-6 with TRBJ1-1. CDR1 MNHNY and CDR2 SVGAGI come from the germline V gene (reference sequence). The CDR3 is 13 residues long. This CDR3 is CASNQQMNTEAFF.

The V call is TRBV29-1, the J call TRBJ1-2; no DNA is available, so the TRBD1 call from TCRdb remains unchecked. The CDR3 contains 13 residues. CDR1 and CDR2 (germline): SQVTM, ANQGSEA. The CDR3 sequence is CSVEVDRGNGYTF.

The chain combines TRBV2 with TRBJ2-1; TCRdb's D call, TRBD1, is unchecked because there is no DNA. Germline V gene lookup returns CDR1 SNHLY and CDR2 FYNNEI. The CDR3 spans 13 residues. CDR3 residues: CASRVPLIPEQFF. Full variable domain (rest looked up from reference TRBV2 and TRBJ2-1): EPEVTQTPSHQVTQMGQEVILRCVPISNHLYFYWYRQILGQKVEFLVSFYNNEISEKSEIFDDQFSVERPDGSNFTLKIRSTKLEDSAMYFCASRVPLIPEQFFGPGTRLTVL.

The V gene is TRBV12-3 or TRBV12-4, the J gene TRBJ2-2; TCRdb's D gene call, TRBD1, goes unchecked for lack of DNA. The CDR3 consists of 15 residues. The CDR3 sequence is CASGSGTGNTGELFF.

The rearrangement joins TRBV27 to TRBJ2-7; TCRdb's assignment of TRBD1 cannot be checked, as there is no DNA. This CDR3 spans 16 amino acids. Germline values: CDR1 MNHEY, CDR2 SMNVEV (reference sequence). The CDR3: CASSLGLGAVSYEQYF.

The CDR3 reads CASSKWGNRGLVKNIQYF. The chain couples TRBV21-1 to TRBJ2-4; TCRdb's D call, TRBD2, is unchecked because there is no DNA. TRBV21-1 is a known pseudogene. The CDR3 runs to 18 residues.

The rearrangement joins TRBV5-5 to TRBJ1-6. This CDR3 spans 14 amino acids. Germline V CDR1 and CDR2: SGHKS, YYEKEE (reference sequence). CDR3 protein: CASSLGPSNSPLHF.

The chain recombines TRBV7-9 with TRBJ1-4. The germline gives CDR1 SEHNR, CDR2 FQNEAQ (reference sequence). This CDR3 has 15 amino acids. The CDR3 here is CASSLGLRENEKLFF.

J is TRBJ2-1 and V is TRBV12-3 or TRBV12-4. The CDR3 length is 17 residues. CDR3 loop: CASSRTYGGGFYNEQFF.

This chain joins TRBV28 and TRBJ2-3; the TCRdb D gene call, TRBD2, has no DNA to confirm it. CDR1 is MDHEN and CDR2 is SYDVKM in the germline V gene. The CDR3 runs 20 residues. The CDR3 reads CASSLDPRLLRGASTDTQYF.

V gene TRBV12-3 or TRBV12-4 combines with J gene TRBJ2-2; the D gene TCRdb calls, TRBD2, cannot be checked with no DNA. The CDR3 length is 16 residues. The CDR3 loop reads CASRTGTSGRNGELFF.

This chain links TRBV7-6 with TRBJ2-3. The CDR3 loop spans 12 amino acids. Germline-derived CDR1 and CDR2 are SGHVS and FNYEAQ. The CDR3 spells CASSSVSDTQYF.

This chain connects TRBV11-2 to TRBJ2-1; TCRdb calls TRBD2, which cannot be checked without DNA. CDR1 SGHAT and CDR2 FQNNGV come from the germline V gene. The CDR3 loop spans 18 amino acids. CDR3 in amino acids: CASSFPNIAGGSNNEQFF.

CDR3 in amino acids: CSARSISGTRLAYEQYF. This chain joins TRBV20-1 and TRBJ2-7; TCRdb names TRBD2, which stays unverified in the absence of DNA. The CDR3 runs to 17 residues. Per germline, CDR1 DFQATT and CDR2 SNEGSKA (reference sequence).

V usage is TRBV12-3 or TRBV12-4 and J usage is TRBJ2-1. The CDR3 spans 14 residues. The CDR3 is CASSLAGGENEQFF.

This chain joins TRBV6-5 and TRBJ1-5; TCRdb proposes TRBD1, but this gene call is untestable without DNA. The CDR3 runs 18 residues. CDR1 and CDR2 from the germline V gene are MNHEY and SVGAGI. This chain's CDR3 is CASSPSGLRELNNQPQHF.

This chain uses TRBV12-3 or TRBV12-4 with TRBJ1-6. This CDR3 spans 13 amino acids. The chain's CDR3 is CASSPLSDSPLHF.

This sequence joins TRBV28 and TRBJ2-7; lacking DNA, the TRBD1 call made by TCRdb goes unchecked. The CDR3 is made up of 14 amino acids. CDR1 is MDHEN and CDR2 is SYDVKM in the germline V gene. The CDR3 is CASSPSYRGGEQYF.

This chain joins TRBV27 and TRBJ1-1. Germline CDR1 reads MNHEY; CDR2 reads SMNVEV (reference sequence). The CDR3 is 14 amino acids. CDR3 protein: CASSFGLTNTEAFF.

This chain uses TRBV20-1 with TRBJ2-2. The germline CDR1 and CDR2 sequences are DFQATT and SNEGSKA (reference sequence). The CDR3 has 14 amino acids. CDR3 sequence: CSARGRLNTGELFF.

The chain employs TRBV7-9 and TRBJ2-5; TCRdb proposes TRBD1, but this gene call is untestable without DNA. CDR1 SEHNR and CDR2 FQNEAQ come from the germline V gene (reference sequence). The CDR3 is 14 amino acids. CDR3 sequence reads: CASSPRRGQETQYF.

The CDR3 region is CASSQSESAKGEVNIQYF. V usage is TRBV23-1 and J usage is TRBJ2-4. TRBV23-1 is treated as an ORF (open reading frame) with a function not yet certain. The CDR3 runs 18 residues.

The chain uses TRBV11-3 and TRBJ2-2; the TCRdb call, TRBD2, lacks DNA for checking. This CDR3 spans 18 amino acids. Looked up from germline, CDR1 is SGHNT and CDR2 is YENEEA. CDR3 residues: CASSSSGWASGNTGELFF.

The genes are TRBV28 and TRBJ2-4; the TRBD1 assignment by TCRdb is unverifiable without DNA. The CDR3 runs 13 residues. Germline CDR1 reads MDHEN; CDR2 reads SYDVKM. This CDR3 reads CASSLGGKNIQYF.